This TCR beta chain was recorded in a study of identical twins. This clonotype was counted once. Antigen specificity is unknown. Addition of a universal primer site occurred through template switching, and cDNA carried unique molecular identifiers. TCRdb re-called the 5' RACE reads through MiXCR, storing one row per CDR3 protein. Among approximately 1.8 million distinct CDR3 sequences listed, 25% to 35% were seen once. Germline V gives CDR1 LGHNA, CDR2 YNFKEQ. J lost 6 bases, V lost 5 bases, and 13 bases had no gene match. The CDR3 runs 17 residues. Study-wide points: With beta out-of-frame sequences, excess sharing by twins was weaker.

The rearrangement joins TRBV4-2 to TRBJ2-7; 13 bases line up with TRBD2. Sequencing was carried out using cord blood. The receptor was derived from a newborn girl in good health. The CDR3 spells CASSFGTSGAFACEQYF. The CDR3 DNA reads as TGTGCCAGCAGCTTCGGGACTAGCGGGGCTTTCGCCTGCGAGCAGTACTTC.